The rows below give T cell receptor beta chains drawn from one sample of a study of blood T cells in healthy people across ages. TCRdb ran MiXCR on the 5' RACE reads and lists one entry per CDR3 protein. The sample includes 2 million or so distinct CDR3 sequences, less than 50% of them seen just once. The sample comprised blood. These receptors were obtained from a woman in her forties in good health. Each CDR3 is given with its conserved first and last residue. The order of the fields is clone size, J gene, V gene, D gene, CDR3 protein, CDR3 DNA. A D gene is named only where the DNA matches it firmly. The size entry is marked missing in some rows and otherwise reads once, few, many or a size class.

NA TRBJ1-1 TRBV7-8 NA CASSLASGRNTEAFF TGTGCCAGCAGCTTAGCTTCGGGGCGTAACACTGAAGCTTTCTTT
NA TRBJ2-5 TRBV25-1 NA CASSGRQSPQETQYF TGTGCCAGCAGTGGCCGACAGTCCCCGCAAGAGACCCAGTACTTC
NA TRBJ1-2 TRBV9 NA CASSVVDDGYTF TGTGCCAGCAGCGTAGTGGACGACGGCTACACCTTC
NA TRBJ2-3 TRBV12-3/TRBV12-4 NA CASSLDSITDTQYF TGTGCCAGCAGTTTGGACAGTATCACAGATACGCAGTATTTT
few TRBJ2-1 TRBV5-6 TRBD1 CASSEQDRGVGNEQFF TGTGCCAGCAGCGAACAGGACAGGGGTGTGGGCAATGAGCAGTTCTTC
NA TRBJ2-7 TRBV7-9 TRBD2 CASSLDWTSGGTYEQYF TGTGCCAGCAGCTTAGATTGGACTAGCGGGGGGACCTACGAGCAGTACTTC
NA TRBJ2-7 TRBV7-2 NA CASSFSQGSYNEQYF TGTGCCAGCAGCTTTTCTCAGGGTTCCTACAATGAGCAGTACTTC
NA TRBJ2-2 TRBV11-3 NA CASSSARTPNTGELFF TGTGCCAGCAGCTCCGCGCGGACTCCTAACACCGGGGAGCTGTTTTTT
NA TRBJ2-1 TRBV11-1 TRBD2 CASRKLAGVSSYNEQFF TGTGCCAGCAGAAAGCTAGCGGGGGTTAGCTCCTACAATGAGCAGTTCTTC
few TRBJ2-4 TRBV3-1 NA CASSQAAGSTAKNIQYF TGTGCCAGCAGCCAGGCGGCAGGAAGTACGGCCAAAAACATTCAGTACTTC
NA TRBJ1-2 TRBV20-1 NA CSAPGAVTQGYTF TGCAGTGCCCCCGGGGCGGTGACGCAGGGCTACACCTTC
NA TRBJ2-7 TRBV4-2 TRBD2 CASSPAGGSEQYF TGTGCCAGCAGCCCAGCGGGGGGCAGCGAGCAGTACTTC
few TRBJ2-3 TRBV9 NA CASSVDPGVTDTQYF TGTGCCAGCAGCGTAGACCCCGGGGTCACAGATACGCAGTATTTT
few TRBJ1-2 TRBV4-3 TRBD1 CASSPGQGIDGYTF TGCGCCAGCAGCCCGGGACAGGGAATTGATGGCTACACCTTC
NA TRBJ1-2 TRBV13 NA CATASSGGKYGYTF TGTGCCACCGCGTCGTCGGGCGGTAAATATGGCTACACCTTC
NA TRBJ2-3 TRBV15 NA CATSMGQGTDTQYF TGTGCCACCAGCATGGGTCAGGGCACAGATACGCAGTATTTT
NA TRBJ2-5 TRBV18 NA CASSPIRSQETQYF TGTGCCAGCTCACCAATCCGTAGTCAAGAGACCCAGTACTTC
few TRBJ2-1 TRBV6-6 NA CASSYPARPANEQFF TGTGCCAGCAGTTACCCCGCAAGGCCCGCTAATGAGCAGTTCTTC
few TRBJ2-1 TRBV3-1 NA CASSQDRGDLFLEQFF TGTGCCAGCAGCCAAGATCGAGGGGACCTTTTTCTTGAGCAGTTCTTC
NA TRBJ2-5 TRBV24-1 TRBD2 CATSDSRTSGGETQYF TGTGCCACCAGTGATTCCAGGACTAGCGGGGGAGAGACCCAGTACTTC
NA TRBJ2-5 TRBV20-1 NA CSARGGGRETQYF TGCAGTGCTAGAGGTGGGGGCCGAGAGACCCAGTACTTC
NA TRBJ1-2 TRBV10-3 NA CAIVGYTF TGTGCCATCGTCGGCTACACCTTC
few TRBJ2-7 TRBV6-1 TRBD2 CASEERGTSYEQYF TGTGCCAGCGAGGAGCGGGGGACATCCTACGAGCAGTACTTC
NA TRBJ1-2 TRBV29-1 TRBD1 CSDQGAGGYTF TGCAGCGATCAGGGGGCCGGTGGCTACACCTTC
NA TRBJ2-1 TRBV20-1 TRBD1 CSASTGADEQFF TGCAGTGCTAGCACAGGGGCAGATGAGCAGTTCTTC
NA TRBJ2-2 TRBV24-1 NA CATSEPRGPNTGELFF TGTGCCACCAGTGAACCCCGGGGCCCGAACACCGGGGAGCTGTTTTTT
NA TRBJ2-7 TRBV7-2 NA CASSPEPTGSEQYF TGTGCCAGCAGCCCAGAACCCACAGGGAGCGAGCAGTACTTC
NA TRBJ2-3 TRBV12-3/TRBV12-4 NA CASSLERMGSDTRYF TGTGCCAGCAGTTTAGAACGCATGGGTAGTGATACGCGGTATTTT
NA TRBJ1-5 TRBV6-1 NA CASSELGQPQHF TGTGCCAGCAGTGAATTGGGACAGCCCCAGCATTTT
few TRBJ2-3 TRBV29-1 TRBD2 CSVELSGGGITTDTQYF TGCAGCGTTGAACTTAGCGGGGGGGGCATTACCACAGATACGCAGTATTTT
NA TRBJ1-6 TRBV5-6 NA CASSLSARAQGNSPLHF TGTGCCAGCAGCTTATCGGCACGGGCGCAGGGTAATTCACCCCTCCACTTT
NA TRBJ2-1 TRBV25-1 NA CASSPRGGFQFF TGTGCCAGCAGCCCCAGGGGGGGTTTTCAGTTCTTC
few TRBJ2-5 TRBV10-3 NA CAISGVGGPGETQYF TGTGCCATCAGTGGAGTGGGGGGGCCTGGGGAGACCCAGTACTTC
NA TRBJ2-5 TRBV20-1 NA CSERGRKETQYF TGCAGTGAGAGAGGGAGGAAGGAGACCCAGTACTTC
NA TRBJ2-7 TRBV7-2 TRBD2 CASSRAGGYNEQYF TGTGCCAGCAGCCGAGCGGGGGGTTACAATGAGCAGTACTTC
NA TRBJ2-5 TRBV6-5 NA CASSYSSVINEQYF TGTGCCAGCAGTTACTCGAGCGTGATCAATGAGCAGTACTTC
few TRBJ1-6 TRBV6-6 TRBD1 CASRDRGDSPLHF TGTGCCAGCCGTGACAGGGGAGATTCACCCCTCCACTTT
NA TRBJ2-1 TRBV29-1 NA CSVSLRGAGEQFF TGCAGCGTGTCCCTTCGAGGGGCCGGTGAGCAGTTCTTC
few TRBJ2-5 TRBV20-1 TRBD2 CSASSLAGGLQTQYF TGCAGTGCTAGTTCTCTAGCGGGGGGCCTCCAGACCCAGTACTTC
few TRBJ1-2 TRBV5-1 NA CASSLAGTEGYGYTF TGCGCCAGCAGCTTGGCAGGTACCGAGGGCTATGGCTACACCTTC
NA TRBJ2-7 TRBV6-5 TRBD1 CASRPPGTGSSYEQYF TGTGCCAGCAGACCTCCGGGGACAGGAAGCTCCTACGAGCAGTACTTC